The 28 T cell receptor beta chains below come from one sample, sequenced in a study of low-dose radiotherapy and immunotherapy resistance in tumors. With TRAV- and TRBV-specific primers, first-strand cDNA was made, covering the alpha and beta chains. A roughly 21-cycle PCR with a constant-region primer and V-primer adapter amplified TCRs. TCRdb called the reads again in MiXCR, with one record for every CDR3 protein. The sample has approximately 45,000 distinct CDR3 sequences, 20% to 25% seen once; the top ten hold around 10%. Time point defined: after trial treatment. Treatment indicated: LDRT plus nivolumab, ipilimumab, low-dose cyclophosphamide and aspirin (RACIN trial). Sequences were derived from PBMCs, sampled after low-dose radiotherapy plus immunotherapy. These receptors all come from a male donor with prostate cancer.

This clonotype was seen ten or more times. One end of the junction is discordant with germline, which a read error may explain. This sequence joins TRBV5-3 and TRBJ2-3, with TRBD2 matching over 10 bases. TRBV5-3 is given ORF status, its function remaining uncertain. This CDR3 has 17 residues. Here the CDR3 DNA reads TGTGCCAGCAGCTCGGGGGGTGTGAGCGGGAGGGCCGTTACGCAGTATTTT. This encodes CASSSGGVSGRAVTQYF.

The chain joins TRBV28 to TRBJ2-7; D is unclear. The CDR3 runs to 14 residues. Germline V gene sequence: CDR1 MDHEN, CDR2 SYDVKM. The V and J ends lost 5 bases and 6 bases respectively, with 17 bases between them. The CDR3 is CASSPELGPGEQYF. The CDR3 DNA reads as TGTGCCAGCAGTCCAGAACTGGGTCCGGGCGAGCAGTACTTC.

This clonotype was picked up many times. The chain is built from TRBV5-1 and TRBJ1-1; D gene ambiguous. The V gene lost 1 base and the J gene lost 0 bases, with 7 bases spanning the gap. Per germline, CDR1 SGHRS and CDR2 YFSETQ. CDR3 length: 14 amino acids. This CDR3 reads CASSLSGMNTEAFF. DNA for the CDR3: TGCGCCAGCAGCTTGTCCGGAATGAACACTGAAGCTTTCTTT.

The J gene is TRBJ1-1, the V gene TRBV28, with D maybe TRBD1 (6 bases). V was clipped by 7 bases and J by 4 bases, with 16 bases between them. This CDR3 has 14 residues. Looked up from germline, CDR1 is MDHEN and CDR2 is SYDVKM. For the CDR3, the DNA is TGTGCCAGCACCCTCATGGGGGCCGGCACTGAAGCTTTCTTT. This gives the protein CASTLMGAGTEAFF.

This clonotype has at least ten counts. The V call is TRBV5-4, the J call TRBJ2-4; the D call may be TRBD1 or TRBD2 (5 bases each). The CDR3 spans 15 residues. The V and J ends lost 1 base and 6 bases respectively, with 14 bases between them. Per the germline V gene, CDR1 is SGHNT and CDR2 is YYREEE (reference sequence). The CDR3 reads CASSLRTNGGNIQYF. CDR3 DNA: TGTGCCAGCAGCTTGAGGACGAATGGGGGAAACATTCAGTACTTC. Variable domain in full (rest from reference TRBV5-4 and TRBJ2-4): ETGVTQSPTHLIKTRGQQVTLRCSSQSGHNTVSWYQQALGQGPQFIFQYYREEENGRGNFPPRFSGLQFPNYSSELNVNALELDDSALYLCASSLRTNGGNIQYFGAGTRLSVL.

The table lists this clonotype with a few counts. The chain couples TRBV6-4 to TRBJ2-5, with D possibly matching TRBD2 (6 bases). This CDR3 has 13 residues. Looked up from germline, CDR1 is MRHNA and CDR2 is SNTAGT. Trimming left V 4 bases short and J 4 bases short, with 10 bases between. For the CDR3, the DNA is TGTGCCAGCAGTGTGGGAGCGGGAGAGACCCAGTACTTC. This gives the protein CASSVGAGETQYF.

This clonotype came up once. A far bigger clonotype differs at one base, so this is likely a read error. The chain links TRBV26 to TRBJ1-1. TRBV26 is a known pseudogene. The CDR3 runs 13 residues. The CDR3 is CTSSYRANTEAFF. CDR3 DNA sequence: TGTACCAGCAGTTACCGTGCGAACACTGAAGCTTTCTTT.

In its sample, this clonotype was seen many times. The chain joins TRBV24-1 to TRBJ2-2, with D possibly TRBD1 on 6 matching bases. This CDR3 contains 15 residues. V was clipped by 4 bases and J by 1 base, with 9 bases between them. Germline V CDR1 and CDR2: KGHDR, SFDVKD. This CDR3 reads CATSDQGQNTGELFF. The CDR3 DNA reads as TGTGCCACCAGTGACCAGGGACAGAACACCGGGGAGCTGTTTTTT.

This clonotype was counted many times. The V call is TRBV2, the J call TRBJ1-6; the D is unclear. CDR3 length: 17 amino acids. Trimming pared 8 bases from V and 0 bases from J, leaving 17 bases between. Germline assignment: CDR1 SNHLY and CDR2 FYNNEI. In nucleotides, the CDR3 is TGTGCCAGCGTCAAGGCTCCTGCGAGCTCCTATAATTCACCCCTCCACTTT. Translated: CASVKAPASSYNSPLHF.

This clonotype was counted a few times. The CDR3 here is CASSPMGQGARTDTQYF. CDR3 DNA: TGTGCCAGCAGTCCAATGGGACAGGGGGCGCGGACAGATACGCAGTATTTT. The rearrangement links TRBV27 to TRBJ2-3; 12 nucleotides align to TRBD1. This CDR3 comprises 17 residues. V shed 5 bases and J 3 bases; nucleotides not matched to a gene: 9. Germline CDR1 MNHEY, CDR2 SMNVEV (reference sequence).

As for this clonotype: This likely reflects a read error, since a far larger clone is one base away. The chain couples TRBV9 to TRBJ1-2; D uncertain. V was shortened by 0 bases and J by 4 bases, with 1 base between the two germline ends. The CDR3 totals 11 residues. CDR1 and CDR2 from the germline V gene are SGDLS and YYNGEE. The CDR3 DNA follows: TGTGCCAGCAGCGTAGGCTATGGCTACACCTTC. This codes for CASSVGYGYTF.

The chain carries TRBV20-1 and TRBJ2-7, with TRBD2 as a possible D gene (5 bases). The germline V gene has CDR1 DFQATT and CDR2 SNEGSKA (reference sequence). Trimming stripped 3 bases from V and 2 bases from J, with 17 bases between. This CDR3 has 15 residues. Here the CDR3 DNA reads TGCAGTGCTAGTAGTGGAACTAGTGGCACCTACGAGCAGTACTTC. This sequence encodes CSASSGTSGTYEQYF.

In its sample, this clonotype ranks as medium-sized. The chain has TRBV6-6 and TRBJ2-1; 7 nucleotides align to TRBD1. V trimming: 5 bases; J trimming: 4 bases; junction bases outside the gene matches: 5. Germline CDR1 and CDR2: MNHNY and SVGAGI (reference sequence). The CDR3 spans 14 residues. Here the CDR3 reads CASSGRDSYNEQFF. The CDR3 DNA follows: TGTGCCAGCAGTGGCCGGGACAGTTACAATGAGCAGTTCTTC.

The rearrangement links TRBV2 to TRBJ2-3, with D possibly being TRBD2 (7 bases). The CDR3 consists of 14 residues. The V end lost 8 bases, the J end lost 0 bases, and 12 bases lay between the germline ends. Germline V CDR1 and CDR2: SNHLY, FYNNEI. This chain's CDR3 is CASWGGGSTDTQYF. CDR3 coding DNA: TGTGCCAGCTGGGGGGGCGGAAGCACAGATACGCAGTATTTT.

The chain has TRBV28 and TRBJ2-7, with a tentative D call TRBD2 (6 bases). This CDR3 contains 14 residues. V was cut by 6 bases and J by 2 bases, with 14 bases left in between. The germline CDR1 and CDR2 sequences are MDHEN and SYDVKM. Here the CDR3 reads CASSVGLTPYEQYF. For the CDR3, the DNA is TGTGCCAGCAGCGTGGGACTGACCCCCTACGAGCAGTACTTC.

V gene TRBV7-9 combines with J gene TRBJ2-1, with TRBD2 as a possible D gene (5 bases). Trimming removed 2 bases at V and 8 bases at J, with 10 bases between. Germline lookup yields CDR1 SEHNR and CDR2 FQNEAQ (reference sequence). The CDR3 is made up of 13 amino acids. CDR3: CASSLSLGDEQFF. The CDR3 DNA reads as TGTGCCAGCAGCTTATCCCTCGGGGATGAGCAGTTCTTC.

The rearrangement joins TRBV20-1 to TRBJ1-4; D might be TRBD1 (5 bases). The CDR3 covers 14 residues. Trimming left V 0 bases short and J 4 bases short, with 9 bases between. Germline loops: CDR1 DFQATT, CDR2 SNEGSKA (reference sequence). Here the CDR3 reads CSARDGRDNEKLFF. The CDR3 region has the DNA TGCAGTGCTAGAGATGGCAGGGATAATGAAAAACTGTTTTTT.

This clonotype was picked up many times. V is TRBV7-2 and J is TRBJ2-3; no firm D call. CDR1 and CDR2 (germline): SGHTA, FQGNSA. The CDR3 covers 13 residues. V was clipped by 5 bases and J by 0 bases, with 6 bases between them. CDR3 in DNA: TGTGCCAGCAGCCCTTACAGCACAGATACGCAGTATTTT. It encodes CASSPYSTDTQYF.

The sample holds many counts of this clonotype. The gene calls are TRBV6-2 or TRBV6-3 and TRBJ2-7; the match to TRBD2 covers 10 bases. The germline V gene encodes CDR1 MNHEY and CDR2 SVGEGT. CDR3 length equals 14 residues. J lost 4 bases, V lost 8 bases, and 8 bases had no gene match. In DNA form, the CDR3 reads TGTGCCAGCCTAGTAGCGGGGGGAAGGTACGAGCAGTACTTC. It encodes CASLVAGGRYEQYF.

This clonotype was recorded at least ten times. The rearrangement links TRBV20-1 to TRBJ2-7; the match to TRBD1 covers 8 bases. From germline, CDR1 is DFQATT and CDR2 SNEGSKA (reference sequence). The CDR3 covers 14 residues. With V trimmed by 2 bases and J by 1 base, 4 bases remained unmatched. The CDR3: CSARLQGGSYEQYF. The CDR3 region has the DNA TGCAGTGCTAGATTACAGGGGGGATCCTACGAGCAGTACTTC.

In its sample, this clonotype was seen many times. The chain has TRBV20-1 and TRBJ2-1, with 10 bases fitting TRBD2. CDR1 DFQATT and CDR2 SNEGSKA come from the germline V gene (reference sequence). V trimming: 3 bases; J trimming: 8 bases; junction bases outside the gene matches: 13. The CDR3 extends over 16 amino acids. The CDR3 DNA follows: TGCAGTGCTAGGGCCAGAGGAGCGGGAGGGCCAGATGAGCAGTTCTTC. Its translation: CSARARGAGGPDEQFF.

This clonotype was seen at least ten times. This chain uses TRBV28 with TRBJ1-4, with D possibly TRBD1 on 5 matching bases. V was trimmed by 2 bases and J by 8 bases, leaving 24 bases between them. CDR1 MDHEN and CDR2 SYDVKM come from the germline V gene. This CDR3 has 18 amino acids. The CDR3 region has the DNA TGTGCCAGCAGTTTACCCCGGGGGAAACAGGCCCGGGAGGAAAAACTGTTTTTT. Its translation is CASSLPRGKQAREEKLFF. Full variable domain (remainder filled in from reference TRBV28 and TRBJ1-4): DVKVTQSSRYLVKRTGEKVFLECVQDMDHENMFWYRQDPGLGLRLIYFSYDVKMKEKGDIPEGYSVSREKKERFSLILESASTNQTSMYLCASSLPRGKQAREEKLFFGSGTQLSVL.

The J gene is TRBJ2-1, the V gene TRBV11-2, with TRBD2 matching over 10 bases. CDR3 size: 15 residues. V shed 2 bases, J shed 8 bases, and the junction held 6 bases outside the gene matches. Germline CDR1 and CDR2: SGHAT and FQNNGV. The DNA of the CDR3 is TGTGCCAGCAGCTTACGAGCGGGAGGGCCCGATGAGCAGTTCTTC. Its translation: CASSLRAGGPDEQFF.

This clonotype was observed many times. The gene calls are TRBV11-3 and TRBJ1-1; D uncertain. V was trimmed by 2 bases and J by 11 bases, leaving 12 bases between them. Looked up from germline, CDR1 is SGHNT and CDR2 is YENEEA. The CDR3 loop spans 12 amino acids. Here the CDR3 reads CASSLWVHGAFF. The CDR3 coding sequence is TGTGCCAGCAGCTTATGGGTCCACGGGGCTTTCTTT.

This clonotype occurred many times. The genes are TRBV3-1 and TRBJ2-1; unclear D gene. This CDR3 has 15 amino acids. Per germline, CDR1 LGHDT and CDR2 YNNKEL (reference sequence). V lost 0 bases, J lost 6 bases, and 12 bases lay in between. The CDR3 sequence is CASSQDSLPANEQFF. The CDR3 DNA sequence: TGTGCCAGCAGCCAAGATAGCCTCCCGGCCAATGAGCAGTTCTTC.

In its sample, this clonotype was seen many times. CDR3 DNA sequence: TGCGCCAGCAGCTCAAACAGCGGATATGGCTACACCTTC. Its translation is CASSSNSGYGYTF. V gene TRBV5-1 combines with J gene TRBJ1-2; D unclear. Germline V gene data show CDR1 as SGHRS and CDR2 as YFSETQ. This CDR3 is built from 13 residues. V shed 3 bases and J shed 5 bases, with 11 bases lying between them.

This clonotype has ten or more counts. V and J are TRBV30 and TRBJ2-1; D unresolved. CDR1 GTSNPN and CDR2 SVGIG come from the germline V gene (reference sequence). CDR3 size: 11 residues. V lost 7 bases, J lost 4 bases, and 8 bases lay in between. The CDR3, as DNA: TGTGCCTCCTACACATACAATGAGCAGTTCTTC. Amino acid sequence: CASYTYNEQFF.

This clonotype was counted at least ten times. The chain couples TRBV28 to TRBJ1-5; D might be TRBD1 (5 bases). V was pared by 7 bases and J by 1 base, with 17 bases between. CDR1 and CDR2 from the germline V gene are MDHEN and SYDVKM. This CDR3 comprises 16 residues. Here the CDR3 DNA reads TGTGCCAGCATGCGCCACAAGGGGAACAGCAATCAGCCCCAGCATTTT. Protein product: CASMRHKGNSNQPQHF. The whole variable domain, remainder taken from reference TRBV28 and TRBJ1-5, is DVKVTQSSRYLVKRTGEKVFLECVQDMDHENMFWYRQDPGLGLRLIYFSYDVKMKEKGDIPEGYSVSREKKERFSLILESASTNQTSMYLCASMRHKGNSNQPQHFGDGTRLSIL.